This passage covers 15 T cell receptor beta chains from one sample sequenced in a study of blood T cell repertoires in COVID-19. Using immunoSEQ multiplex PCR, the repertoire was profiled, and TCRdb retains in-frame clones only, with some absent. Of approximately 240,000 clones in the sample, approximately 87% were seen once. Sequencing was carried out using PBMCs or T cells enriched from blood (not recorded which). The receptors derive from a woman aged 45 to 65 in a cohort exposed to, infected with or recovered from COVID-19 (not recorded which).

CDR3 residues: CASSRQGTEVSEQFF. The CDR3 coding sequence is TGCGCCAGCAGCAGGCAAGGGACAGAAGTAAGTGAGCAGTTCTTC. The chain recombines TRBV5-1 with TRBJ2-1, with 7 bases fitting TRBD1. The junction had 13 bases not matched to a gene; V was cut back by 4 bases and J by 9 bases. In germline, CDR1 is SGHRS, CDR2 YFSETQ. The CDR3 totals 15 residues.

This clone was detected a few times. The chain uses TRBV10-2 and TRBJ2-3; 11 bases agree with TRBD2. Trimming took 0 bases from V and 11 from J; bases not matched to a gene: 7. CDR3 length: 15 residues. The germline V gene has CDR1 WSHSY and CDR2 SAAADI. The CDR3 protein is CASSESIAGGREQYF. DNA of the CDR3: TGCGCCAGCAGTGAGTCGATAGCGGGGGGGCGGGAGCAGTATTTT.

Comment on this clone: The junction differs from germline at one of its ends, possibly a read error. The genes are TRBV7-7 and TRBJ2-5; 7 bases align to TRBD1. There are 15 residues in the CDR3. Germline V gene sequence: CDR1 SSHAT, CDR2 FNYEAQ (reference sequence). CDR3 in DNA: TGTGCTAGCAGCTTAACCTGGGACAGACAAGAGACCCAGTACTTC. This encodes CASSLTWDRQETQYF.

The gene calls are TRBV4-3 and TRBJ1-1; D is ambiguous. The CDR3 totals 14 residues. Per germline, CDR1 LGHNA and CDR2 YSLEER. V was shortened by 0 bases and J by 7 bases, with 12 bases between the two germline ends. The CDR3 DNA is TGCGCCAGCAGCCAAGATACCTGGCGGGGTGAAGCTTTCTTT. Amino acid sequence: CASSQDTWRGEAFF.

The V gene is TRBV27, the J gene TRBJ1-2, with 9 nucleotides matching TRBD1. Germline CDR1 is MNHEY and CDR2 is SMNVEV (reference sequence). Losses at the gene ends were 0 bases for V and 4 bases for J; bases not matched to a gene: 6. This CDR3 is 16 amino acids long. CDR3 DNA sequence: TGTGCCAGCAGTTTATCTACAGGGGGCGCCCCCTATGGCTACACCTTC. This gives the protein CASSLSTGGAPYGYTF.

CDR3 nucleotides: TGTGCCAGCAGCCCAAGAGTCGTGGGGCGGGGCCTTTCCTACAATGAGCAGTTCTTC. This sequence encodes CASSPRVVGRGLSYNEQFF. The V call is TRBV28, the J call TRBJ2-1, with D maybe TRBD2 (6 bases). CDR1 is MDHEN and CDR2 is SYDVKM in the germline V gene. V gave up 6 bases and J gave up 1 base, with 25 bases separating them. This CDR3 region has 19 residues. The entire variable domain, with the rest obtained from reference TRBV28 and TRBJ2-1, is as follows: DVKVTQSSRYLVKRTGEKVFLECVQDMDHENMFWYRQDPGLGLRLIYFSYDVKMKEKGDIPEGYSVSREKKERFSLILESASTNQTSMYLCASSPRVVGRGLSYNEQFFGPGTRLTVL.

The DNA for the CDR3 is TGTGCCAGCAGACGAGGGACAGGGGGACCCATCCCCCTCCACTTT. Translating it yields CASRRGTGGPIPLHF. This chain uses TRBV28 with TRBJ1-6, with 11 bases that match TRBD1. J lost 13 bases, V lost 6 bases, and 11 bases had no gene match. The CDR3 loop spans 15 amino acids. Germline V gives CDR1 MDHEN, CDR2 SYDVKM.

The chain employs TRBV21-1 and TRBJ2-2; the table's D call, TRBD1, was not checked against the DNA. TRBV21-1 is a pseudogene. This CDR3 has 15 amino acids. The CDR3 coding sequence is TGTGCCAGCTACGGGGAGAACAGGGCCACCGGGGAGCTGTTTTTT. As protein: CASYGENRATGELFF.

The V and J genes are TRBV6-4 and TRBJ1-3, with D uncertain. CDR1 is MRHNA and CDR2 is SNTAGT in the germline V gene. The germline V and J ends were trimmed by 2 bases and 2 bases, with 7 bases remaining between them. This CDR3 is 14 amino acids long. Written as DNA, the CDR3 is TGTGCCAGCAGTGACCCCCCGGCTGGAAACACCATATATTTT. This gives the protein CASSDPPAGNTIYF.

The chain uses TRBV5-4 and TRBJ1-1, with 8 positions matching TRBD1. V lost 4 bases, J lost 6 bases, and 11 bases stayed unmatched. Germline V lookup: CDR1 SGHNT, CDR2 YYREEE (reference sequence). The CDR3 runs 15 residues. Written as DNA, the CDR3 is TGTGCCAGCAGCCTCAACAGGGGGAGGAGGGCTGAAGCTTTCTTT. Protein product: CASSLNRGRRAEAFF.

The chain couples TRBV5-1 to TRBJ1-5, with D hard to call. Germline V gene lookup returns CDR1 SGHRS and CDR2 YFSETQ. This CDR3 has 13 amino acids. Trimming cost V 3 bases and J 3 bases, with 7 bases left between them. CDR3 sequence reads: CASSSLPNQPQHF. CDR3 coding DNA: TGCGCCAGCAGCTCCCTTCCCAATCAGCCCCAGCATTTT. The variable domain in full, completed from reference TRBV5-1 and TRBJ1-5, reads KAGVTQTPRYLIKTRGQQVTLSCSPISGHRSVSWYQQTPGQGLQFLFEYFSETQRNKGNFPGRFSGRQFSNSRSEMNVSTLELGDSALYLCASSSLPNQPQHFGDGTRLSIL.

The table lists this clone with a count of one. The chain couples TRBV4-1 to TRBJ2-3; TRBD2 matches at 8 bases. Trimming cost V 0 bases and J 4 bases; bases outside gene matches: 3. The CDR3 extends over 15 amino acids. The germline V gene has CDR1 MGHRA and CDR2 YSYEKL. CDR3 bases: TGCGCCAGCAGCCAAGATCCGGGGGGGCCAGATACGCAGTATTTT. Protein sequence: CASSQDPGGPDTQYF.

The chain combines TRBV4-2 with TRBJ1-1; no definite D call. Germline lookup yields CDR1 LGHNA and CDR2 YNFKEQ. The CDR3 has 15 amino acids. The V and J ends lost 0 bases and 1 base respectively, with 9 bases between them. This CDR3 is CASSQDILQNTEAFF. The DNA of the CDR3 is TGTGCCAGCAGCCAAGATATTTTACAGAACACTGAAGCTTTCTTT.

This chain connects TRBV4-2 to TRBJ2-3; weak D call: TRBD2 (6 bases). The CDR3 spans 16 residues. Per the germline V gene, CDR1 is LGHNA and CDR2 is YNFKEQ. Trimming took off 0 bases at V and 1 base at J, with 11 bases between the two ends. The CDR3 here is CASSQDREPGTDTQYF. For the CDR3, the DNA is TGTGCCAGCAGCCAAGATCGGGAGCCCGGCACAGATACGCAGTATTTT.

The chain links TRBV10-3 to TRBJ1-3; D is undetermined. CDR3 length equals 16 residues. Germline V CDR1 and CDR2: ENHRY, SYGVKD. V gave up 8 bases and J gave up 0 bases, with 17 bases separating them. Here the CDR3 DNA reads TGTGCCATCGACGATGGAGGGATACACTCTGGAAACACCATATATTTT. As protein: CAIDDGGIHSGNTIYF.